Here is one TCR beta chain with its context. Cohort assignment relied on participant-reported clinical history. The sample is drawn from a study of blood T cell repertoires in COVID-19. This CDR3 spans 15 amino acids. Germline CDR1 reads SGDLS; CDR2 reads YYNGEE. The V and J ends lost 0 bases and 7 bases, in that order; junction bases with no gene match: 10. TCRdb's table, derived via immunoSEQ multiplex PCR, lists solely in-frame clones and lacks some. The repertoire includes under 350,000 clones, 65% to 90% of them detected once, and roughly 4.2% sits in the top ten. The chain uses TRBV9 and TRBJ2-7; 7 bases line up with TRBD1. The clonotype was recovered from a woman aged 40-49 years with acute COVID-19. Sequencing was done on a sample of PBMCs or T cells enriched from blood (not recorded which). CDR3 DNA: TGTGCCAGCAGCGTAGGGGACAGAGACTACGCAGAGCAGTACTTC. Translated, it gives CASSVGDRDYAEQYF.